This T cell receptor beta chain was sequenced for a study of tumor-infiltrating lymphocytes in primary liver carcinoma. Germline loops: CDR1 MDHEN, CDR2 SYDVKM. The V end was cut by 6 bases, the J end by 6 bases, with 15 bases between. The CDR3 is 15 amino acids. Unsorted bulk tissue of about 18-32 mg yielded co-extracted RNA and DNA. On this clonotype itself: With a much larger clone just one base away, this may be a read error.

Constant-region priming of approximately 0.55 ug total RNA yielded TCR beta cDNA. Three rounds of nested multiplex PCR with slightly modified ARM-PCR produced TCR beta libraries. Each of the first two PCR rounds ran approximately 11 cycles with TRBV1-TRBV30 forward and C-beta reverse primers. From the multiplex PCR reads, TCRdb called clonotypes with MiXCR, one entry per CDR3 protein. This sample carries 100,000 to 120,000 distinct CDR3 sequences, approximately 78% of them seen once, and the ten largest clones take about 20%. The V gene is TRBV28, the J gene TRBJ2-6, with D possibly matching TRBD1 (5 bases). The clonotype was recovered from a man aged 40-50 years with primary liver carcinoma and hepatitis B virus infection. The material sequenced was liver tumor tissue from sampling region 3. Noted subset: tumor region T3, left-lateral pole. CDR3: CASRTQGSEANVLTF. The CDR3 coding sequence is TGTGCCAGCAGGACCCAGGGATCCGAGGCCAACGTCCTGACTTTC.